This TCR beta chain was recorded in a study of cytomegalovirus exposure and HLA in healthy donors. Study-level background: From HLA-typed donors, an early data release held tens of millions of unique TCRs. Findings of the study overall: Fewer than 20,000 TCR beta sequences were associated with HLA alleles at 0.05 false discovery rate in a later analysis. TCR beta V- and J-gene trimming was later associated with a missense DCLRE1C variant. It was assumed in the presence/absence analyses that sequencing depth was roughly uniform across donors.

About this clone itself: Its antigen is still unknown.

13 Jbeta primers and 60 Vbeta primers were used for the PCR. The data were produced by immunoSEQ multiplex PCR, yet TCRdb's version contains in-frame clones alone and is incomplete. The sample consists of 150,000 to 200,000 clones, about four fifths of them appearing once. V shed 0 bases, J shed 5 bases, and the junction held 13 bases outside the gene matches. Germline V gives CDR1 LNHNV, CDR2 YYDKDF (reference sequence). The length of the CDR3 is 18 residues. The sequencing input was PBMCs. This chain uses TRBV15 with TRBJ2-3; 8 nucleotides line up with TRBD2. This clonotype was obtained from a woman aged 25-40 years in good health and CMV-seronegative. The CDR3 DNA sequence: TGTGCCACCAGCAGAGATGTCGGGACTAGTTTTTCGGGAGATACGCAGTATTTT. This codes for CATSRDVGTSFSGDTQYF. The variable domain in full, with the rest retrieved from reference TRBV15 and TRBJ2-3, is DAMVIQNPRYQVTQFGKPVTLSCSQTLNHNVMYWYQQKSSQAPKLLFHYYDKDFNNEADTPDNFQSRRPNTSFCFLDIRSPGLGDTAMYLCATSRDVGTSFSGDTQYFGPGTRLTVL.